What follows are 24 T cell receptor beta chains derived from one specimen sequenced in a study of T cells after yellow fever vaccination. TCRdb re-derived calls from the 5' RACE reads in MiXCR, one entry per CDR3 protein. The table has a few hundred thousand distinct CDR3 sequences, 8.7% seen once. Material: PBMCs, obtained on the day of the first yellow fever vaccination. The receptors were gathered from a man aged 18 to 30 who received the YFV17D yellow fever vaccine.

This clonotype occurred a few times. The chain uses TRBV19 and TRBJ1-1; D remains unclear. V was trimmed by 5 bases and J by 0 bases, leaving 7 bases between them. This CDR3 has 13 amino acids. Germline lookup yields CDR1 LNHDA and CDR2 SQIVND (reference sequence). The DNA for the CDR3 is TGTGCCAGTAGTGACACCCTGAACACTGAAGCTTTCTTT. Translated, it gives CASSDTLNTEAFF.

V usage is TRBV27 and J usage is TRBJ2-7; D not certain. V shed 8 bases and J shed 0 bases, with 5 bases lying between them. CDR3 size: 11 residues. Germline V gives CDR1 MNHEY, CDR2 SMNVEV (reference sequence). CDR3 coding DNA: TGTGCCAGCGGGTCCTCCTACGAGCAGTACGTC. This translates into CASGSSYEQYV.

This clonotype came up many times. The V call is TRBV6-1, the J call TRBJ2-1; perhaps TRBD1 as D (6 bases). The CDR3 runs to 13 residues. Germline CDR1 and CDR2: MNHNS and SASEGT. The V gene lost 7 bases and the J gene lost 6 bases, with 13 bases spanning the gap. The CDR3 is CASKTGSVNEQFF. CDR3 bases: TGTGCCAGCAAAACAGGGTCGGTCAATGAGCAGTTCTTC.

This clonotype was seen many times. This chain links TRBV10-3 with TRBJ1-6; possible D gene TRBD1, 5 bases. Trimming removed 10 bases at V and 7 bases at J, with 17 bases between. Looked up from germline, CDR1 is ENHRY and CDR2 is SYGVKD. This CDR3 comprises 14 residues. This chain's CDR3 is CATQSGRWNSPLHF. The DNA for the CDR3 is TGTGCCACACAATCAGGGAGGTGGAATTCACCCCTCCACTTT.

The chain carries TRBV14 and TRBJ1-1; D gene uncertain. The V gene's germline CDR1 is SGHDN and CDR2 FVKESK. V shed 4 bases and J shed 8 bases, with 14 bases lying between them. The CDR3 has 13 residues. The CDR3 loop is CASSPRTDGEAFF. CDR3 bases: TGTGCCAGCAGCCCGCGGACCGACGGAGAAGCTTTCTTT.

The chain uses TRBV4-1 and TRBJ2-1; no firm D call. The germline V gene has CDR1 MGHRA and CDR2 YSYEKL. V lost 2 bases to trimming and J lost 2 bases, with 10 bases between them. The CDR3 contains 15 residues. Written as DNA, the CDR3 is TGCGCCAGCAGCCAATCGACATCAACCTACAATGAGCAGTTCTTC. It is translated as CASSQSTSTYNEQFF.

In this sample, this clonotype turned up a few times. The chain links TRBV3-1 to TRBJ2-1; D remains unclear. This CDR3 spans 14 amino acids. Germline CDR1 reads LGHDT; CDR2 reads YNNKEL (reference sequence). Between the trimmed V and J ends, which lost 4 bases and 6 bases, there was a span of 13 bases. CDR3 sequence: CASSPGEAFNEQFF. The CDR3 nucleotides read TGTGCCAGCAGCCCCGGCGAGGCGTTCAATGAGCAGTTCTTC.

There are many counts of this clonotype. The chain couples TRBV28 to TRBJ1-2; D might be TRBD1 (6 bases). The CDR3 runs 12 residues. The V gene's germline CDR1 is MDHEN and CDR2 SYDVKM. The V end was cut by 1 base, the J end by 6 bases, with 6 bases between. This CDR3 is CASSLSGDGYTF. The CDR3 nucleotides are TGTGCCAGCAGTTTATCAGGGGATGGCTACACCTTC.

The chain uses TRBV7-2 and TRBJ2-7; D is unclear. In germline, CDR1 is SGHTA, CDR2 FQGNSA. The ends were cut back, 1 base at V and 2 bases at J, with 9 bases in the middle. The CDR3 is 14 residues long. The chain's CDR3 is CASSLGQFTYEQYV. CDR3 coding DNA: TGTGCCAGCAGCTTAGGGCAGTTTACCTACGAGCAGTACGTC.

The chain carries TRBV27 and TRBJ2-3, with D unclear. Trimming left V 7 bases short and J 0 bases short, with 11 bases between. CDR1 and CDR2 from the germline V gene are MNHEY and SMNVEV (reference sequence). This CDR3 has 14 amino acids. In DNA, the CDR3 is TGTGCCAGCAAACAGACCCCCAGCACAGATACGCAGTATTTT. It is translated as CASKQTPSTDTQYF.

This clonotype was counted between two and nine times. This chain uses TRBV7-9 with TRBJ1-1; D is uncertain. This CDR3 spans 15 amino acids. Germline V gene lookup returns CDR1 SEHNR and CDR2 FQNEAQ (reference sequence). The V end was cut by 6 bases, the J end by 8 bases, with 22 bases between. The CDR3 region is CASSTKSDIEREAFF. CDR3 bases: TGTGCCAGCAGTACAAAAAGCGACATCGAGAGAGAAGCTTTCTTT.

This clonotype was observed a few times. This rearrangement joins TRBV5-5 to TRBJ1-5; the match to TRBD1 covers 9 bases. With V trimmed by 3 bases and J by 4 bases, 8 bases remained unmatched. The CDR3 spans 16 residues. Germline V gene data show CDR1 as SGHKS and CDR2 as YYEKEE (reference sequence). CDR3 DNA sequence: TGTGCCAGCAGCTCCACAGGGGGCCTATCAAATCAGCCCCAGCATTTT. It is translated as CASSSTGGLSNQPQHF.

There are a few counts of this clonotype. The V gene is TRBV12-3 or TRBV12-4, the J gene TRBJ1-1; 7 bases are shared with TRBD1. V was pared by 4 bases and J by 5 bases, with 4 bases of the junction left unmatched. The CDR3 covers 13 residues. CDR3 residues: CASSSSGGTEAFF. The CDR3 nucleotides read TGTGCCAGCAGTTCCTCAGGGGGAACTGAAGCTTTCTTT.

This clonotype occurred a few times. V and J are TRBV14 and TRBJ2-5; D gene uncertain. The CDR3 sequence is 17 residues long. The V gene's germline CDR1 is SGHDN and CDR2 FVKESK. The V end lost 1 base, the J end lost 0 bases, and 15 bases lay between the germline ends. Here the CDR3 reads CASSQVIRMADQETQYF. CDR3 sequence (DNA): TGTGCCAGCAGCCAAGTAATCAGGATGGCAGACCAAGAGACCCAGTACTTC.

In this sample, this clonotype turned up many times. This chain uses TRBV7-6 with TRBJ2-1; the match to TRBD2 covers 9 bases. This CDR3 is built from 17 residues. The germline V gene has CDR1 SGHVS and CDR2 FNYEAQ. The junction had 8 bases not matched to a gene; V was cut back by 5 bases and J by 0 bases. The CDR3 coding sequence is TGTGCCAGCAGCCTCGGGACTAGCCGAAGCTCCTACAATGAGCAGTTCTTC. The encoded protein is CASSLGTSRSSYNEQFF.

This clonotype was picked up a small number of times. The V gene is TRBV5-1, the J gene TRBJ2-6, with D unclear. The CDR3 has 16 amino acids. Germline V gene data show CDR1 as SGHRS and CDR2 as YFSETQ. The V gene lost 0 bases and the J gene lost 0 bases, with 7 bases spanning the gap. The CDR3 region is CASSLGYSSGANVLTF. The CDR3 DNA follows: TGCGCCAGCAGCTTGGGATATAGCTCTGGGGCCAACGTCCTGACTTTC. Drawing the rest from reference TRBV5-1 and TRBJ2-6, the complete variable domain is KAGVTQTPRYLIKTRGQQVTLSCSPISGHRSVSWYQQTPGQGLQFLFEYFSETQRNKGNFPGRFSGRQFSNSRSEMNVSTLELGDSALYLCASSLGYSSGANVLTFGAGSRLTVL.

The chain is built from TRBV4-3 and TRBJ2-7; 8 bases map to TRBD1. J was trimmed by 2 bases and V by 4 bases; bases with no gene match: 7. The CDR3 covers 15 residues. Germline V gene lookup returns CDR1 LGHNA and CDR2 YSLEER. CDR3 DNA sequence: TGCGCCAGCAGCCCGACAGGGGATAGAACCTACGAGCAGTACTTC. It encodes CASSPTGDRTYEQYF.

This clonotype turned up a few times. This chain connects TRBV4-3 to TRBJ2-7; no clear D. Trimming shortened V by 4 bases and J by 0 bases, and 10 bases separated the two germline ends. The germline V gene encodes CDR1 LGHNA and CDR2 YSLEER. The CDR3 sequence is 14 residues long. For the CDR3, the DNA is TGCGCCAGCAGCCCCCGCCCCTCCTCCTACGAGCAGTACTTC. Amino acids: CASSPRPSSYEQYF.

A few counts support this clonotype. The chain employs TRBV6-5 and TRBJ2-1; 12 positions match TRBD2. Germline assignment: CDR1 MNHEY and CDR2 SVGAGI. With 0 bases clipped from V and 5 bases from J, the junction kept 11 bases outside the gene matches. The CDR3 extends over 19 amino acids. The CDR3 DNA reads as TGTGCCAGCAGTTACTCGATAGGGGTGCCTAGCGGGGGGGACAATGAGCAGTTCTTC. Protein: CASSYSIGVPSGGDNEQFF.

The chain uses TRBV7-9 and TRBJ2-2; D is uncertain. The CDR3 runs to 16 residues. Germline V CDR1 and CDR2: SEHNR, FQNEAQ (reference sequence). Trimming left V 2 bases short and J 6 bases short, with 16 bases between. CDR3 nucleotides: TGTGCCAGCAGCTTACTGGGCCCCTCGGGTCCCGGGGAGCTGTTTTTT. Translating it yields CASSLLGPSGPGELFF.

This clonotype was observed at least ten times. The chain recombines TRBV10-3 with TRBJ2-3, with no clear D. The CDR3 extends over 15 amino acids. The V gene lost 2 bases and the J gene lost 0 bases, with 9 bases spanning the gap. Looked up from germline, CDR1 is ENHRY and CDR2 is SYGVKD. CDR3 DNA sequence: TGTGCCATCAGTGAGCCCCAATCTAGCACAGATACGCAGTATTTT. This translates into CAISEPQSSTDTQYF.

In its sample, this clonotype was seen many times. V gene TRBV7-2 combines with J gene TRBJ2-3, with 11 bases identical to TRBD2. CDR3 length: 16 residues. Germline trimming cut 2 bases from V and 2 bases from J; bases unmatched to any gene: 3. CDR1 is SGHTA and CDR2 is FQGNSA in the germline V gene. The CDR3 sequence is CASSLLAGGPTDTQYF. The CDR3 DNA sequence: TGTGCCAGCAGCTTACTAGCGGGGGGACCCACAGATACGCAGTATTTT.

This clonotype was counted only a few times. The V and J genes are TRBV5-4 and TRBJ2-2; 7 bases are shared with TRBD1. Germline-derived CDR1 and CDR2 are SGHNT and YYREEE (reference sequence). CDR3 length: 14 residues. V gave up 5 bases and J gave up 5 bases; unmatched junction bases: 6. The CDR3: CASRSPTGTGELFF. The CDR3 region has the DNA TGTGCCAGCAGGTCTCCGACAGGGACCGGGGAGCTGTTTTTT.

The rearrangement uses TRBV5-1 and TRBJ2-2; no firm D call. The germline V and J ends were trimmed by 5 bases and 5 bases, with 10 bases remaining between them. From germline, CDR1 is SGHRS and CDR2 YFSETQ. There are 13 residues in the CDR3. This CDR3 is CASRAEPTGELFF. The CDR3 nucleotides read TGCGCCAGCAGGGCAGAGCCGACCGGGGAGCTGTTTTTT.